This section outlines one T cell receptor beta chain sequence together with its context. This clonotype came up many times. Its antigen is not yet known. Per-base qualities were not stored, and no clone one base away is much larger. Every donor in the study was a healthy Caucasian. The twin cohort consisted of three pairs of female monozygotic twins, all aged roughly 18 to 29 years. Positive isolation kits from Invitrogen were used to isolate the CD4+ and CD8+ T cell populations. There are 13 amino acids in the CDR3, from cysteine to phenylalanine inclusive. The CDR3 DNA has 39 bases and is translated from base 1. The junction carries 11 bases between V and J, which are trimmed by 5 bases and 3 bases respectively. The germline V gene (reference sequence) supplies CDR1 SEHNR and CDR2 FQNEAQ. This sample is part of a study of identical twins (TCRdb year 2016). Looking at the study overall: The study deep-sequenced TCR alpha and beta repertoires from monozygotic twins, unrelated adults of various ages and cord blood to test whether fetal clonotypes persist. Replicate twin experiments were performed at different times using different library preparation protocols to rule out contamination.

Points the paper makes about the study in general: Zero-insertion analyses could be partly confounded by invariant T cells such as MAIT and iNKT, though diverse VJ usage argued against such confounding for most clonotypes. Because the same donors could not be followed over many years, the conclusions relied on cross-sectional statistical analysis. A weaker excess of twin sharing was found in beta out-of-frame sequences because the signal-to-noise ratio was lowered by fewer shared sequences. Abundant cord blood beta clonotypes had fewer insertions, young adult naive repertoires showed a similar but weaker trend, and memory repertoires showed no such trend. Out-of-frame TCR alpha sharing in monozygotic twins was systematically underestimated by recombination models, whereas sharing between unrelated individuals was in agreement with the recombination models. Out-of-frame TCR alpha sequences shared between twins showed an excess of low generation-probability sequences compared with coincidental sharing between unrelated individuals.

Libraries were prepared through 5' RACE. Sequencing instrument: Illumina HiSeq 2000. A universal primer binding site was introduced by template switching, and a unique molecular identifier was present in the final cDNA, enabling accurate counting of TCR cDNA molecules. First-strand cDNA for TCR alpha and beta chains was synthesized from specific primers in the conserved constant-segment region. Each cDNA library was double barcoded, with a SMART-Mk sample barcode plus Illumina barcodes, to control for contamination. TruSeq adapter sequences, together with Illumina sample barcodes, were added in two successive PCR steps. The TCR alpha and beta cDNA libraries were sequenced on the Illumina HiSeq platform using custom primers. Per the authors' processing: MiGEC processed the raw reads to extract unique molecular identifiers, while MiXCR was used to determine the CDR3 positions. Recombination models were inferred per individual with the repgenHMM and IGoR tools using an EM algorithm. The analysis of shared clonotypes was done with the tcR package in R, with sharing normalized by the product of cloneset sizes. Out-of-frame nonproductive sequences were analyzed to study raw recombination free of thymic and clonal selection effects. The public reads were quality trimmed at Q25 with fastp and then assembled into clones with MiXCR by TCRdb, keeping productive beta chains. All rows with the same CDR3 protein become a single entry with the most common DNA and genes. TCRdb's processing, not the authors', yielded these V and J calls. The sample table shows a few hundred thousand distinct CDR3 sequences, and about 13% are seen once. The ten largest clonotypes hold approximately 1% of the sample.

This same sample was also part of a study on yellow fever vaccine responses in identical twins. As noted in the second study: The T cell response to vaccination in identical twins was reported by the authors to appear partly convergent and partly personalized. The study precisely tracked vaccine-responding T cell clones in identical twins.

This sequence originates from a woman in her late teens or twenties in good health. Sequencing was performed on CD4+ T cells sorted from blood. Here the chain combines TRBV7-9 and TRBJ2-7, with the D gene not confidently named. CDR3 region: CASSQTPSYEQYF. The nucleotide sequence is TGTGCCAGCAGCCAGACACCCAGCTACGAGCAGTACTTC.